The TCR beta chain described here comes from a study of cytomegalovirus exposure and HLA in healthy donors. Study-wide findings and caveats: An apparent linkage of common viral pathogens to several of the most significant clusters emerged in a later analysis. Analyzed later, association rates of TCRs varied across HLA loci, with DRB1 most and HLA-C fewest. Information on immune exposure was restricted to one variable (CMV serostatus). In a later analysis, TCR beta V- and J-gene trimming showed a link to a missense DCLRE1C variant.

Points on this clone: The antigen is not known.

PCR was performed using 60 Vbeta and 13 Jbeta primers. Generated by immunoSEQ multiplex PCR, the TCRdb table keeps only in-frame clones and is missing some. There are 95,000 to 150,000 clones in the sample; around 75% occur only once, and around 8.5% lies in the top ten. V trimming: 5 bases; J trimming: 2 bases; junction bases outside the gene matches: 14. Germline V gene sequence: CDR1 SEHNR, CDR2 FQNEAQ (reference sequence). This CDR3 has 17 amino acids. V usage is TRBV7-9 and J usage is TRBJ2-7; 8 bases fit TRBD2. Sequencing input: PBMCs. The source of this sequence is a woman aged 50 to 60 in good health and CMV-seropositive. The CDR3 coding sequence is TGTGCCAGCAGCCCCCGGCGGGGGGCCAACCTCACCTACGAGCAGTACTTC. Amino acid sequence: CASSPRRGANLTYEQYF.